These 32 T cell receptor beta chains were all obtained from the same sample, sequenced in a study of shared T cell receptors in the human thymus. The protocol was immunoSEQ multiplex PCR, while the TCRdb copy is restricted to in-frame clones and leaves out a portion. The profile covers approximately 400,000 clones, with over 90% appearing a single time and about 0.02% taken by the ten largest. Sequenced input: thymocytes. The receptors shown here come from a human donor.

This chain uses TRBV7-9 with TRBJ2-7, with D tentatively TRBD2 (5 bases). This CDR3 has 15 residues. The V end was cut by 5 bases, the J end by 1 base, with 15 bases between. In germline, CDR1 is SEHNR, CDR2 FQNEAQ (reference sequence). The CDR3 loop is CASSPALAGSYEQYF. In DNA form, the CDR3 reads TGTGCCAGCAGCCCCGCCCTGGCGGGTTCCTACGAGCAGTACTTC.

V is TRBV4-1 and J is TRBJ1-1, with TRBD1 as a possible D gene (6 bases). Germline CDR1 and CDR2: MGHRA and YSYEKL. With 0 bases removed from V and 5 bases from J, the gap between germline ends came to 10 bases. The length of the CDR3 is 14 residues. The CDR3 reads CASSQDRGWTEAFF. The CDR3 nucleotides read TGCGCCAGCAGCCAAGATAGGGGGTGGACTGAAGCTTTCTTT.

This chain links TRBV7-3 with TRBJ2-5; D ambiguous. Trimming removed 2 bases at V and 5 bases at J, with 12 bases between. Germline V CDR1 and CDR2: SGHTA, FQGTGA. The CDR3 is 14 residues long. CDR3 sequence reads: CASSLSCRAETQYF. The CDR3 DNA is TGTGCCAGCAGCTTATCATGCCGAGCGGAGACCCAGTACTTC. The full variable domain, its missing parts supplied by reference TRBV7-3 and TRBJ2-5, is GAGVSQTPSNKVTEKGKYVELRCDPISGHTALYWYRQSLGQGPEFLIYFQGTGAADDSGLPNDRFFAVRPEGSVSTLKIQRTERGDSAVYLCASSLSCRAETQYFGPGTRLLVL.

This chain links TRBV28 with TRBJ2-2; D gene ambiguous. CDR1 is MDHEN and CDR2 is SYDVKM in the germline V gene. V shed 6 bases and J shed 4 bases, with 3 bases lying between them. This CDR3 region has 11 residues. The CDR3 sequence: CASSPTGELFF. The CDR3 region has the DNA TGTGCCAGCAGCCCCACCGGGGAGCTGTTTTTT. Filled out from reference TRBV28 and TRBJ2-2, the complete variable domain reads DVKVTQSSRYLVKRTGEKVFLECVQDMDHENMFWYRQDPGLGLRLIYFSYDVKMKEKGDIPEGYSVSREKKERFSLILESASTNQTSMYLCASSPTGELFFGEGSRLTVL.

DNA of the CDR3: TGTGCCAGCAGCTTAGAGTACAGCGGAGCGGAGAGGGCGCAGTATTTT. Translating it yields CASSLEYSGAERAQYF. The chain uses TRBV7-2 and TRBJ2-3; D perhaps matches TRBD2 (5 bases). Germline CDR1 is SGHTA and CDR2 is FQGNSA. The length of the CDR3 is 16 residues. V lost 1 base, J lost 10 bases, and 21 bases lay in between.

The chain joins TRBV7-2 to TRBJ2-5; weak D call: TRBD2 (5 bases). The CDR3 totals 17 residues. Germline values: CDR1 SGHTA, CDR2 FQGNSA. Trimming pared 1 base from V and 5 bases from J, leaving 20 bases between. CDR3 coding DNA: TGTGCCAGCAGCTTAGGAATAGTCGGGCCCCCGGGGGAGACCCAGTACTTC. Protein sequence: CASSLGIVGPPGETQYF.

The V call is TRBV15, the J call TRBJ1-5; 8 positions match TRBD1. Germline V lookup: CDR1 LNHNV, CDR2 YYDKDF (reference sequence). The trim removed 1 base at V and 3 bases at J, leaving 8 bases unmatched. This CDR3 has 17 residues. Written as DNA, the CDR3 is TGTGCCACCAGCAGAGTGGAGGACAGGGTGGTCAATCAGCCCCAGCATTTT. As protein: CATSRVEDRVVNQPQHF.

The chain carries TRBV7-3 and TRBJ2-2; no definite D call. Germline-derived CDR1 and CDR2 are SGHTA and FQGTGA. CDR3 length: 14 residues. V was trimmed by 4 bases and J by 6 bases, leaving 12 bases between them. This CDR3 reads CASSSVTASGELFF. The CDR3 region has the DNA TGTGCCAGCAGCTCCGTTACGGCGTCCGGGGAGCTGTTTTTT.

DNA of the CDR3: TGTGCCAGCAGAGAGACTAGCGAAGAAATCTACGAGCAGTACTTC. It codes for CASRETSEEIYEQYF. The chain is built from TRBV28 and TRBJ2-7, with 8 positions matching TRBD2. The CDR3 consists of 15 residues. The germline CDR1 and CDR2 sequences are MDHEN and SYDVKM. J was trimmed by 3 bases and V by 6 bases; bases with no gene match: 10.

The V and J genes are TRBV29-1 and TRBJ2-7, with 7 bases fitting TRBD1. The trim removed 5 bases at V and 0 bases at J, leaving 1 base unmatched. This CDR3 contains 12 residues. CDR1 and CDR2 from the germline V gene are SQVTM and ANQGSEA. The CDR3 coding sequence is TGCAGCGTTCGGGACAGCTCCTACGAGCAGTACTTC. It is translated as CSVRDSSYEQYF.

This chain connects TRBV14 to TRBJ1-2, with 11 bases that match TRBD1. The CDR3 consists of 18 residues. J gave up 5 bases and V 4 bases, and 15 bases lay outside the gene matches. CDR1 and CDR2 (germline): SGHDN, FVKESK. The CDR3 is CASSPILPGTGGVYGYTF. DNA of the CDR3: TGTGCCAGCAGCCCTATCCTGCCCGGGACAGGGGGGGTATATGGCTACACCTTC. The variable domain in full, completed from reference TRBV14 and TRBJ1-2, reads EAGVTQFPSHSVIEKGQTVTLRCDPISGHDNLYWYRRVMGKEIKFLLHFVKESKQDESGMPNNRFLAERTGGTYSTLKVQPAELEDSGVYFCASSPILPGTGGVYGYTFGSGTRLTVV.

CDR3 in DNA: TGTGCCAGCAGCTTGAGGCTAGCGGGAGATCATCAGTACTTC. Its protein product is CASSLRLAGDHQYF. The chain carries TRBV5-5 and TRBJ2-4, with 10 bases that match TRBD2. V was clipped by 1 base and J by 12 bases; unmatched bases: 7. The V gene's germline CDR1 is SGHKS and CDR2 YYEKEE (reference sequence). The CDR3 sequence is 14 residues long.

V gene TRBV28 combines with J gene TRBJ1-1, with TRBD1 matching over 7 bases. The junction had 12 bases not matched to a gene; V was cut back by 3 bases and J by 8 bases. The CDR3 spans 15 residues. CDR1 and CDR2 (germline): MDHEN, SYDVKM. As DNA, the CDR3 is TGTGCCAGCAGTTTGATAGGGGGCGCCTATGGGGAAGCTTTCTTT. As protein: CASSLIGGAYGEAFF.

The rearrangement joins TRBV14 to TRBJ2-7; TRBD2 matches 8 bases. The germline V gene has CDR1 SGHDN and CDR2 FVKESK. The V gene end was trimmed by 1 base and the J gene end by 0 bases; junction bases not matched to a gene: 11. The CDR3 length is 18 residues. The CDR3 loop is CASSQAWLAGNPSYEQYF. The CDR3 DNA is TGTGCCAGCAGCCAAGCATGGCTAGCGGGCAACCCCTCCTACGAGCAGTACTTC. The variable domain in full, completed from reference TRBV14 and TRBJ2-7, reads EAGVTQFPSHSVIEKGQTVTLRCDPISGHDNLYWYRRVMGKEIKFLLHFVKESKQDESGMPNNRFLAERTGGTYSTLKVQPAELEDSGVYFCASSQAWLAGNPSYEQYFGPGTRLTVT.

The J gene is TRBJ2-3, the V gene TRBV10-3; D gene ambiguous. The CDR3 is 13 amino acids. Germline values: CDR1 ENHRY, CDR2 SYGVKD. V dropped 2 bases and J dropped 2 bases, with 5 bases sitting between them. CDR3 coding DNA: TGTGCCATCAGTGAGCGCGCCACAGATACGCAGTATTTT. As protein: CAISERATDTQYF.

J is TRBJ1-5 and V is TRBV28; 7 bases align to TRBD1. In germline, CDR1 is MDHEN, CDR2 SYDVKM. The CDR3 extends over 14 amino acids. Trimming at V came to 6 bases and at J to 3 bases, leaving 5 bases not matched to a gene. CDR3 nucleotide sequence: TGTGCCAGCAGCCGGACAGGCGACAATCAGCCCCAGCATTTT. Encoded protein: CASSRTGDNQPQHF.

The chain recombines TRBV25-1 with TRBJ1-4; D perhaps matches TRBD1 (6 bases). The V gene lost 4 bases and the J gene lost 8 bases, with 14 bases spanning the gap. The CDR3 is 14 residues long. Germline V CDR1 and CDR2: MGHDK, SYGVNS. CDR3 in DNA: TGTGCCAGCAGTGGGAACAAGGGGGGCGAAAAACTGTTTTTT. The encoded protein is CASSGNKGGEKLFF. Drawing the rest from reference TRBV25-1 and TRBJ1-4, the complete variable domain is EADIYQTPRYLVIGTGKKITLECSQTMGHDKMYWYQQDPGMELHLIHYSYGVNSTEKGDLSSESTVSRIRTEHFPLTLESARPSHTSQYLCASSGNKGGEKLFFGSGTQLSVL.

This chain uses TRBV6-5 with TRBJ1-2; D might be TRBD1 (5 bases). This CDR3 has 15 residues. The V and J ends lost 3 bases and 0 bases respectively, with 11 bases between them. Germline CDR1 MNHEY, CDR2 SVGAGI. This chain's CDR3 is CASSYGGRANYGYTF. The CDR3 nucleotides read TGTGCCAGCAGTTATGGGGGGAGAGCTAACTATGGCTACACCTTC.

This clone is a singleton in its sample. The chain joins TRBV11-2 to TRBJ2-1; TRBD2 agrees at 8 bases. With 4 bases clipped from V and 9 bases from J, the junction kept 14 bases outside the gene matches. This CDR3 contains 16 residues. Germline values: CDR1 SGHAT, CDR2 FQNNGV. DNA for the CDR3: TGTGCCAGCAGCTCTCCCGGGACTAGGACCGATTGTGAGCAGTTCTTC. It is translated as CASSSPGTRTDCEQFF.

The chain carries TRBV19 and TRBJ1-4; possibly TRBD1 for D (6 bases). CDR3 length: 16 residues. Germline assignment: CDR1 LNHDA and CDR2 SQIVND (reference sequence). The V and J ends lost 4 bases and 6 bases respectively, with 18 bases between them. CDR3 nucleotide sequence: TGTGCCAGTAGTAGCTCTGGACAGAGCTTGGATGAAAAACTGTTTTTT. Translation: CASSSSGQSLDEKLFF.

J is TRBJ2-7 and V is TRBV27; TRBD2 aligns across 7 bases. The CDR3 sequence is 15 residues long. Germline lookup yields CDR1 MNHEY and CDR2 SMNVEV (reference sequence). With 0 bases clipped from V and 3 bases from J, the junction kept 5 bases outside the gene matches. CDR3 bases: TGTGCCAGCAGTTTATCTCGGGGGGTGAGCTACGAGCAGTACTTC. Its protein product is CASSLSRGVSYEQYF.

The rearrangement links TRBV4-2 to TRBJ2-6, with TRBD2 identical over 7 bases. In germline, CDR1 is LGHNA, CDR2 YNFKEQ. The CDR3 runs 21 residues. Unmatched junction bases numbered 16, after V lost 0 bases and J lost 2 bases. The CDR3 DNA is TGTGCCAGCAGCCAAGATATCGGGGGGTGGGCAGGTATACCTGGGGCCAACGTCCTGACTTTC. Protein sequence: CASSQDIGGWAGIPGANVLTF.

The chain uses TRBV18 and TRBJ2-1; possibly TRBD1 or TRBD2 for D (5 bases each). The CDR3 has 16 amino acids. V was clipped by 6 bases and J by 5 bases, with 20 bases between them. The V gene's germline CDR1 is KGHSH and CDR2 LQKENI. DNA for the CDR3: TGTGCCAGCTCCGCCACCGGTCAGGGACGGAACAATGAGCAGTTCTTC. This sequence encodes CASSATGQGRNNEQFF.

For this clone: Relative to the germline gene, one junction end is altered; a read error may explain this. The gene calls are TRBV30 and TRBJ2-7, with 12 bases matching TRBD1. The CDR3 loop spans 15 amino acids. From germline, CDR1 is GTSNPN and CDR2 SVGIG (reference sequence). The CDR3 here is CAWTHPGQGAGVDNF. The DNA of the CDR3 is TGTGCCTGGACCCATCCGGGACAGGGGGCGGGGGTGGATAACTTC.

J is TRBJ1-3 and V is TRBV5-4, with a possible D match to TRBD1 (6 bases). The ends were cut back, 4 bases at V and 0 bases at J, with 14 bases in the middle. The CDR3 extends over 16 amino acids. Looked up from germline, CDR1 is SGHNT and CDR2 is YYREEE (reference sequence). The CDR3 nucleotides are TGTGCCAGCAGCCCCCGGGGGGGCAGCTCTGGAAACACCATATATTTT. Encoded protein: CASSPRGGSSGNTIYF.

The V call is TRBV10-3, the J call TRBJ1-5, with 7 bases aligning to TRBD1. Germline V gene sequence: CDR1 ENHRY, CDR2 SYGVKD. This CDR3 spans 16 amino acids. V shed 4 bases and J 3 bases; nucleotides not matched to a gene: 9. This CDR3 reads CAISAHGTDLNQPQHF. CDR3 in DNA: TGTGCCATCAGTGCCCACGGGACAGACCTCAATCAGCCCCAGCATTTT.

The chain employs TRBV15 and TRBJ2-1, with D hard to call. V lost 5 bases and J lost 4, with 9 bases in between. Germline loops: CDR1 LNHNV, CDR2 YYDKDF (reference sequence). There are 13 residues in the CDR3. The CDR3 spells CATSPRQYNEQFF. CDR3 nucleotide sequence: TGTGCCACCAGCCCCAGGCAATACAATGAGCAGTTCTTC.

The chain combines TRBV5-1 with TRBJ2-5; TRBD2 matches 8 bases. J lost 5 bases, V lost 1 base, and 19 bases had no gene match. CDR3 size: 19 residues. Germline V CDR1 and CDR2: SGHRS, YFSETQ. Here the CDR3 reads CASSLPVPTQAGVGETQYF. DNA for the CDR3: TGCGCCAGCAGCTTGCCGGTCCCCACACAAGCGGGAGTCGGGGAGACCCAGTACTTC.

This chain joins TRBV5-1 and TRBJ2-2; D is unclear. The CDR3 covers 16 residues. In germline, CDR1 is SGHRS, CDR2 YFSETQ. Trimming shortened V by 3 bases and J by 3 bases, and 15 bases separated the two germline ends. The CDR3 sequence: CASSCERSSDTGELFF. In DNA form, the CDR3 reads TGCGCCAGCAGCTGCGAGCGCTCCTCCGACACCGGGGAGCTGTTTTTT.

In nucleotides, the CDR3 is TGTGCCAGTAGTATGGGACAGGGGCTGAACACTGAAGCTTTCTTT. Protein product: CASSMGQGLNTEAFF. This chain links TRBV19 with TRBJ1-1; 10 bases match TRBD1. With 3 bases clipped from V and 0 bases from J, the junction kept 1 base outside the gene matches. CDR1 LNHDA and CDR2 SQIVND come from the germline V gene (reference sequence). CDR3 length equals 15 residues. Looking up the rest from reference TRBV19 and TRBJ1-1 gives the full variable domain: DGGITQSPKYLFRKEGQNVTLSCEQNLNHDAMYWYRQDPGQGLRLIYYSQIVNDFQKGDIAEGYSVSREKKESFPLTVTSAQKNPTAFYLCASSMGQGLNTEAFFGQGTRLTVV.

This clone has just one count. CDR3 amino acids: CASSQDWETPKNNEQFF. CDR3 DNA: TGTGCCAGCAGCCAAGATTGGGAGACTCCTAAAAACAATGAGCAGTTCTTC. The chain employs TRBV4-2 and TRBJ2-1, with a tentative D call TRBD2 (5 bases). V was clipped by 0 bases and J by 5 bases, with 17 bases between them. The germline gives CDR1 LGHNA, CDR2 YNFKEQ. The CDR3 length is 17 residues.

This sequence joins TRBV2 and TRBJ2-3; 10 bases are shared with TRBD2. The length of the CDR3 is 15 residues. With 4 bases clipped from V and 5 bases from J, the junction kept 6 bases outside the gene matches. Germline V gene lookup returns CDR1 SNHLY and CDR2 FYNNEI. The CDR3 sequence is CASSAAGGVVDTQYF. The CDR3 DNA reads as TGTGCCAGCAGTGCAGCGGGAGGGGTGGTAGATACGCAGTATTTT.